This T cell receptor (beta chain) was identified during a study of blood T cell repertoires in COVID-19. As for the study in general: Samples of COVID-19 (acute and convalescent) were obtained from the United States, Italy and Spain. The cDNA or gDNA used as material had been derived from T cells, B-cell-depleted T cells, or PBMCs.

Germline V gene lookup returns CDR1 MDHEN and CDR2 SYDVKM. Trimming removed 10 bases at V and 5 bases at J, with 20 bases between. The length of the CDR3 is 15 residues. As handled by the study authors: Reference gene primer amplification gave nucleated cell count estimates. TCRdb's table, derived via immunoSEQ multiplex PCR, lists solely in-frame clones and lacks some. The DNA gave D and trimming, while V, J and clone size come from that table. Found here are some 200,000 clones, approximately 87% of them singletons; the top ten hold approximately 10%. The chain joins TRBV28 to TRBJ2-2, with D perhaps matching TRBD2 (5 bases). The TCR comes from an older woman with COVID-19, enrolled during active disease. Sequencing used peripheral blood. CDR3 residues: CATILRPSGTGELFF. CDR3 nucleotides: TGTGCCACCATCTTAAGGCCCTCGGGGACCGGGGAGCTGTTTTTT.